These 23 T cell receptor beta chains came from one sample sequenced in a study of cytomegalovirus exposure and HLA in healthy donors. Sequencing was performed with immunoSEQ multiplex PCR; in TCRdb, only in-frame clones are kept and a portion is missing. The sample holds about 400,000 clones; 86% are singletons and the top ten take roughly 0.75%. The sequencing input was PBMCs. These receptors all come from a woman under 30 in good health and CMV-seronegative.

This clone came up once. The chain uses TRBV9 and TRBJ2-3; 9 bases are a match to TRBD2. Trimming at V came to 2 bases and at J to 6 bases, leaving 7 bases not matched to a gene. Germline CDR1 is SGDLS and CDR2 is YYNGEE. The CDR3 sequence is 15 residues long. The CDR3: CASSVVRGGKDTQYF. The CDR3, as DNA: TGTGCCAGCAGCGTTGTGCGGGGGGGCAAGGATACGCAGTATTTT.

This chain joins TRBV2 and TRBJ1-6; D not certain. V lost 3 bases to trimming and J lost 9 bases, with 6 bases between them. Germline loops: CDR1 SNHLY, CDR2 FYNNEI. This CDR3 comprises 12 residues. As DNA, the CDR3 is TGTGCCAGCAGTGAGGAGGTTTCACCCCTCCACTTT. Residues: CASSEEVSPLHF.

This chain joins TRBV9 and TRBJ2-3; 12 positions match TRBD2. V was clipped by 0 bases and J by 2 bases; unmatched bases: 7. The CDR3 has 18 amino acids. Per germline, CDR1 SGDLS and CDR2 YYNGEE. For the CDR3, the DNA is TGTGCCAGCAGCGTAGGGCTAGCGGGAGGGGGGGACACAGATACGCAGTATTTT. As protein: CASSVGLAGGGDTDTQYF.

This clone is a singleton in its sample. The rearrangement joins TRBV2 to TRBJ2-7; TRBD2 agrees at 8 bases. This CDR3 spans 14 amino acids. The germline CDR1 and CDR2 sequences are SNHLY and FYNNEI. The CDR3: CATRVAGTLGEQYF. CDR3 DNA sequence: TGTGCGACCAGGGTAGCGGGAACTTTAGGAGAGCAGTACTTC. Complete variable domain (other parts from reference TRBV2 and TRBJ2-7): EPEVTQTPSHQVTQMGQEVILRCVPISNHLYFYWYRQILGQKVEFLVSFYNNEISEKSEIFDDQFSVERPDGSNFTLKIRSTKLEDSAMYFCATRVAGTLGEQYFGPGTRLTVT.

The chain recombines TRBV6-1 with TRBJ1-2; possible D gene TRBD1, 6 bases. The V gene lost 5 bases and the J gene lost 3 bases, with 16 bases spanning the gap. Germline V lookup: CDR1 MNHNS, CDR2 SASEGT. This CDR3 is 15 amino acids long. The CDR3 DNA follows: TGTGCCAGCAGTCTAAGGGGGGGATCGGACTATGGCTACACCTTC. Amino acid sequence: CASSLRGGSDYGYTF.

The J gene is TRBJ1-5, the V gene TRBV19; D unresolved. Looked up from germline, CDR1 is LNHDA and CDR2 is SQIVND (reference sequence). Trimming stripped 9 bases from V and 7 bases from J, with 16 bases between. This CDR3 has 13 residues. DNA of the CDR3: TGTGCCAGCCTGGAGGGCGCGGGGCAGCCCCAGCATTTT. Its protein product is CASLEGAGQPQHF.

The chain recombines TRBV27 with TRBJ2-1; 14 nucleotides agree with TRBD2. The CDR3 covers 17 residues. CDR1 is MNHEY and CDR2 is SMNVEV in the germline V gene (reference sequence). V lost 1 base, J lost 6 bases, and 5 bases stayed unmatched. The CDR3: CASSLFRGTSGSNEQFF. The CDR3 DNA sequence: TGTGCCAGCAGTTTATTTCGCGGGACTAGCGGGAGCAATGAGCAGTTCTTC.

CDR3 coding DNA: TGTGCCTGGAGCGAGGGTAGCGGAAGCACAGATACGCAGTATTTT. This gives the protein CAWSEGSGSTDTQYF. The J gene is TRBJ2-3, the V gene TRBV30; TRBD2 is a possible D gene (6 bases). This CDR3 comprises 15 residues. Germline values: CDR1 GTSNPN, CDR2 SVGIG (reference sequence). V gave up 3 bases and J gave up 0 bases, with 13 bases separating them.

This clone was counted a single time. The CDR3 loop is CASSPEGQGNTGELFF. In DNA, the CDR3 is TGTGCCAGCAGTCCTGAGGGACAGGGGAACACCGGGGAGCTGTTTTTT. The chain is built from TRBV6-6 and TRBJ2-2; TRBD1 matches 9 bases. V dropped 5 bases and J dropped 1; count of bases not matched to a gene: 5. The CDR3 loop spans 16 amino acids. CDR1 MNHNY and CDR2 SVGAGI come from the germline V gene (reference sequence).

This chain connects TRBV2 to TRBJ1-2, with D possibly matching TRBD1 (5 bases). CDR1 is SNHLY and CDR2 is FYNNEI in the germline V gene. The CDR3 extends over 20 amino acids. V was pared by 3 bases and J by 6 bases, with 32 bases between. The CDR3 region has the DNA TGTGCCAGCAGTGATTTCCCCGCTCCCAACCCCTGGGACTCGTCCCATGGCTACACCTTC. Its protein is CASSDFPAPNPWDSSHGYTF.

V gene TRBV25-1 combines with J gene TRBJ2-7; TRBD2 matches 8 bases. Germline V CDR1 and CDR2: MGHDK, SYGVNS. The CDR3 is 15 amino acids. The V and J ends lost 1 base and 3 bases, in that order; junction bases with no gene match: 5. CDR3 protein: CASSEWKSGGYEQYF. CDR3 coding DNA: TGTGCCAGCAGTGAATGGAAAAGCGGGGGCTACGAGCAGTACTTC.

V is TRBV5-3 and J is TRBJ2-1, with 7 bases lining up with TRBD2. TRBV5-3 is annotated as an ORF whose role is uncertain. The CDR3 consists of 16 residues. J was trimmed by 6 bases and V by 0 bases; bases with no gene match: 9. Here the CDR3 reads CARSLGAGAYPNEQFF. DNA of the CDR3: TGTGCCAGAAGCTTGGGGGCGGGAGCCTACCCCAATGAGCAGTTCTTC.

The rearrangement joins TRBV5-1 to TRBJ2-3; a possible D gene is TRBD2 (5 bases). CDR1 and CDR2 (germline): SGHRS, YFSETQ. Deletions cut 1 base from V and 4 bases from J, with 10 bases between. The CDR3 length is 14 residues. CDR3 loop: CASSLRTDSDTQYF. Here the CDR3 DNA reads TGCGCCAGCAGCTTGCGGACTGACTCAGATACGCAGTATTTT.

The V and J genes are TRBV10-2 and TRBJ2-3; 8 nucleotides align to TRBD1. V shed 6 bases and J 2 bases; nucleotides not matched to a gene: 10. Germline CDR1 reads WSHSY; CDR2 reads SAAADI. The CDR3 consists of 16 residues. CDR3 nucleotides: TGCGCCAGCAGCTCCGGGACAGGTTCCTTCACAGATACGCAGTATTTT. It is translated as CASSSGTGSFTDTQYF.

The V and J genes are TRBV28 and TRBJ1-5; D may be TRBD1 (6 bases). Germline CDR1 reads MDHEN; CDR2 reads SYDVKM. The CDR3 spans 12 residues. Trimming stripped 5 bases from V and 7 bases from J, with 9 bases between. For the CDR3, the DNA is TGTGCCAGCAGTCAGGGGTTCCAGCCCCAGCATTTT. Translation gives CASSQGFQPQHF.

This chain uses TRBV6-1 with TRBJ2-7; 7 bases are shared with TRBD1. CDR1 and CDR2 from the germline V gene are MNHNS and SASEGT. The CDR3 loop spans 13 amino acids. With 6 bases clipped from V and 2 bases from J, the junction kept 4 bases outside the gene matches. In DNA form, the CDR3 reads TGTGCCAGCAGACCGGGACAGCCCTACGAGCAGTACTTC. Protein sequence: CASRPGQPYEQYF.

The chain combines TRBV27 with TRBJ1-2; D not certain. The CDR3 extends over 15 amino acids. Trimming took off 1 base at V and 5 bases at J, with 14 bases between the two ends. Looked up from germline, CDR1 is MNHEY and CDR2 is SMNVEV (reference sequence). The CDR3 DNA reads TGTGCCAGCAGTTTATTTGGCACCGGAGAATATGGCTACACCTTC. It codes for CASSLFGTGEYGYTF.

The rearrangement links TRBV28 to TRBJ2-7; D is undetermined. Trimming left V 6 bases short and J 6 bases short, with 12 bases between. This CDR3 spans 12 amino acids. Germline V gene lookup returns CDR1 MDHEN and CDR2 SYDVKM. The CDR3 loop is CASRPTTTEQYF. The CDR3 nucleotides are TGTGCCAGCAGGCCGACCACTACCGAGCAGTACTTC.

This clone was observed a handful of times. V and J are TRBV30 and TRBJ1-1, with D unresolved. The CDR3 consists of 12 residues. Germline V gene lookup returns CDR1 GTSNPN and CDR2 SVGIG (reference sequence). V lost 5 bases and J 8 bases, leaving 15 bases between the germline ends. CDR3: CAWGSGFREAFF. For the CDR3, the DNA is TGTGCCTGGGGTTCAGGATTCCGGGAAGCTTTCTTT.

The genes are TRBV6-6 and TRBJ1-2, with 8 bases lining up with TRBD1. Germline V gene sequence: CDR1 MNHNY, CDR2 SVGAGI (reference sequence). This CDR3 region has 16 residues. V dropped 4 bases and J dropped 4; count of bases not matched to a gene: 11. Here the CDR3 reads CASSSPWTGSSYGYTF. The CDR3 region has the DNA TGTGCCAGCAGTTCGCCGTGGACAGGGTCGAGCTATGGCTACACCTTC.

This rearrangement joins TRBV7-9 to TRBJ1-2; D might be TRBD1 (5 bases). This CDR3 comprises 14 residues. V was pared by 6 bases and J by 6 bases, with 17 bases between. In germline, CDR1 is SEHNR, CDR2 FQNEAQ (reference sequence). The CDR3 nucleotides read TGTGCCAGCAGTCTCAGGGATCAAGCTGATGGCTACACCTTC. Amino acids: CASSLRDQADGYTF.

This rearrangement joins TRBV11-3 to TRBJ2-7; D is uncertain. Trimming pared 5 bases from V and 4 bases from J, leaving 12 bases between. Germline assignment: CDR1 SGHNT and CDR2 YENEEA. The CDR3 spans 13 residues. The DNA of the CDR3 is TGTGCCAGCAGCCTGTACAGTAATTACGAGCAGTACTTC. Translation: CASSLYSNYEQYF.

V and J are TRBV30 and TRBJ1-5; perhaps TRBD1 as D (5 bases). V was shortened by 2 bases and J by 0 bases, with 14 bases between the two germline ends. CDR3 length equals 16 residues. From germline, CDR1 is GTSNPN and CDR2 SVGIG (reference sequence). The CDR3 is CAWSRGSSHSNQPQHF. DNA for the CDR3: TGTGCCTGGAGTAGGGGAAGTTCACATAGCAATCAGCCCCAGCATTTT.